These 7 T cell receptor beta chains share one sample of origin, sequenced in a study of cytomegalovirus exposure and HLA in healthy donors. Primers: 60 Vbeta forward and 13 Jbeta reverse. The repertoire was sequenced with immunoSEQ multiplex PCR; TCRdb's copy has only in-frame clones and lacks some. The sample lists some 35,000 clones; around 50% were seen once. Sequenced input: PBMCs. These TCRs come from a woman between 40 and 55 years old in good health and CMV-seropositive.

The chain couples TRBV27 to TRBJ1-6, with a tentative D call TRBD1 (6 bases). The CDR3 is made up of 15 amino acids. V lost 3 bases and J lost 8, with 14 bases in between. Germline V gene data show CDR1 as MNHEY and CDR2 as SMNVEV (reference sequence). In nucleotides, the CDR3 is TGTGCCAGCAGTTTTCTTGGGGGCAAGGATTCACCCCTCCACTTT. It yields the protein CASSFLGGKDSPLHF.

This clone was counted a few times. The J gene is TRBJ2-7, the V gene TRBV2; 9 bases are shared with TRBD2. CDR1 and CDR2 from the germline V gene are SNHLY and FYNNEI. This CDR3 is built from 15 residues. V was pared by 4 bases and J by 8 bases, with 12 bases of the junction left unmatched. CDR3 bases: TGTGCCAGCAGTGGGGAAGGGACTAGCCGTATAAAGCAGTACTTC. Translating gives CASSGEGTSRIKQYF.

In this sample, this clone turned up a few times. The rearrangement uses TRBV29-1 and TRBJ2-1; 8 nucleotides align to TRBD2. V dropped 8 bases and J dropped 4; count of bases not matched to a gene: 10. In germline, CDR1 is SQVTM, CDR2 ANQGSEA. The CDR3 is made up of 14 amino acids. The CDR3 DNA reads as TGCAGCTACTCTCGGGGGGGAACATACAATGAGCAGTTCTTC. Its protein product is CSYSRGGTYNEQFF.

The chain combines TRBV11-3 with TRBJ2-4, with a possible D match to TRBD1 (6 bases). The CDR3 contains 14 residues. V lost 6 bases and J 2 bases, leaving 11 bases between the germline ends. Germline values: CDR1 SGHNT, CDR2 YENEEA. The CDR3 DNA is TGTGCCAGCAGTAAACAGGGCTCCAAAAACATTCAGTACTTC. Translation: CASSKQGSKNIQYF.

The chain links TRBV4-1 to TRBJ1-5, with 7 bases identical to TRBD1. CDR1 is MGHRA, CDR2 YSYEKL, per germline. V dropped 1 base and J dropped 7; count of bases not matched to a gene: 4. CDR3 size: 14 residues. CDR3 residues: CASSQGGGGQPQHF. CDR3 nucleotides: TGCGCCAGCAGCCAAGGAGGGGGCGGGCAGCCCCAGCATTTT.

V usage is TRBV11-3 and J usage is TRBJ2-5; TRBD2 matches 14 bases. Unmatched junction bases numbered 2, after V lost 3 bases and J lost 5 bases. CDR1 SGHNT and CDR2 YENEEA come from the germline V gene. This CDR3 has 15 amino acids. In DNA form, the CDR3 reads TGTGCCAGCAGCTTGGGACTAGCGGGGGAGGAGACCCAGTACTTC. Amino acids: CASSLGLAGEETQYF.

The chain joins TRBV15 to TRBJ1-1; the D is unclear. V was trimmed by 0 bases and J by 2 bases, leaving 10 bases between them. CDR1 is LNHNV and CDR2 is YYDKDF in the germline V gene (reference sequence). There are 15 residues in the CDR3. CDR3 nucleotide sequence: TGTGCCACCAGCAGAGAGAAAGGAGCAAACACTGAAGCTTTCTTT. It specifies CATSREKGANTEAFF.